One sample yielded the 8 T cell receptor beta chains listed below, sequenced in a study of shared clonotypes between healthy human individuals. Method: immunoSEQ multiplex PCR; TCRdb's copy keeps in-frame clones and lacks some. Of more than 150,000 clones listed, 60% to 75% are singletons. Sequenced input: memory CD4+ T cells sorted from blood. Subset defined: CD45RA-negative fraction. The receptors derive from a man younger than 45 in good health.

The gene calls are TRBV5-1 and TRBJ2-2; 10 bases align to TRBD2. J lost 5 bases, V lost 5 bases, and 12 bases had no gene match. CDR1 and CDR2 from the germline V gene are SGHRS and YFSETQ. The CDR3 is 17 amino acids. The CDR3 nucleotides read TGCGCCAGCAGTTTCAGTCTAGCGGGAGATGGTACCGGGGAGCTGTTTTTT. Amino acids: CASSFSLAGDGTGELFF.

The chain has TRBV5-1 and TRBJ2-1; possibly TRBD2 for D (6 bases). The CDR3 is 14 amino acids. Trimming took off 2 bases at V and 7 bases at J, with 13 bases between the two ends. The germline gives CDR1 SGHRS, CDR2 YFSETQ. The CDR3 nucleotides read TGCGCCAGCAGCTTCGGTAGCGGTTATAATGAGCAGTTCTTC. Translating it yields CASSFGSGYNEQFF.

The CDR3: CASSSTGPGRETQYF. Here the CDR3 DNA reads TGTGCCAGCAGTTCAACAGGGCCCGGGCGAGAGACCCAGTACTTC. The V gene is TRBV6-6, the J gene TRBJ2-5, with D perhaps matching TRBD1 (6 bases). V lost 4 bases and J 4 bases, leaving 16 bases between the germline ends. The CDR3 length is 15 residues. Germline CDR1 reads MNHNY; CDR2 reads SVGAGI (reference sequence).

The chain carries TRBV6-1 and TRBJ2-1; D not resolved. Germline lookup yields CDR1 MNHNS and CDR2 SASEGT. The CDR3 totals 12 residues. Trimming took off 7 bases at V and 6 bases at J, with 10 bases between the two ends. The CDR3 is CASTPTLNEQFF. DNA of the CDR3: TGTGCCAGCACCCCGACCCTCAATGAGCAGTTCTTC.

Concerning this clone: A far bigger clonotype differs at one base, so this is likely a read error. The chain combines TRBV7-2 with TRBJ2-5; D gene uncertain. Looked up from germline, CDR1 is SGHTA and CDR2 is FQGNSA. The CDR3 extends over 15 amino acids. Trimming pared 5 bases from V and 5 bases from J, leaving 18 bases between. The CDR3 DNA reads as TGTGCCAGCAGCCCCAAAAAGAGAGGTATGGAGACCCAGTACTTC. It is translated as CASSPKKRGMETQYF.

CDR3 in amino acids: CASSMQGPSTDTQYF. CDR3 DNA: TGTGCCAGTAGTATGCAGGGCCCCTCCACAGATACGCAGTATTTT. This chain links TRBV19 with TRBJ2-3; TRBD1 might be the D (5 bases). Germline V gene sequence: CDR1 LNHDA, CDR2 SQIVND (reference sequence). The CDR3 totals 15 residues. V was cut by 3 bases and J by 2 bases, with 12 bases left in between.

J is TRBJ1-4 and V is TRBV10-3; D is perhaps TRBD1 (6 bases). Trimming took off 5 bases at V and 13 bases at J, with 17 bases between the two ends. The CDR3 is 13 residues long. CDR1 ENHRY and CDR2 SYGVKD come from the germline V gene. CDR3: CAISSLAEGGLFF. CDR3 in DNA: TGTGCCATCAGTTCGCTTGCGGAAGGGGGACTGTTTTTT.

This clone was detected a few times. The chain recombines TRBV6-5 with TRBJ2-5; 7 positions agree with TRBD2. Germline CDR1 MNHEY, CDR2 SVGAGI. The CDR3 is made up of 13 amino acids. The V gene end was trimmed by 6 bases and the J gene end by 1 base; junction bases not matched to a gene: 2. The CDR3 coding sequence is TGTGCCAGCAGCCGCGGGAGCCAAGAGACCCAGTACTTC. Translating it yields CASSRGSQETQYF.